The T cell receptor (beta chain) described here comes from a study of blood T cell repertoires in COVID-19. Study-wide background: COVID-19 samples, acute and convalescent, were from the United States, Italy and Spain. In each case, the material was cDNA or gDNA derived from T cells, B-cell-depleted T cells, or PBMCs.

Trimming pared 5 bases from V and 12 bases from J, leaving 16 bases between. Germline CDR1 reads SGHAT; CDR2 reads FQNNGV. This CDR3 has 12 residues. In the original workflow: Amplifying reference gene primers gave estimates of nucleated cell counts. Data came from immunoSEQ multiplex PCR; TCRdb stores just in-frame clones and leaves some out. The DNA gave D and trimming, while V, J and clone size come from that table. The sample has roughly 41,000 clones; around four fifths are singletons. The receptor's source is a man aged 50-59 years with active COVID-19. Sequencing was done on a sample of peripheral blood. The rearrangement joins TRBV11-2 to TRBJ1-2; D uncertain. The CDR3 sequence: CASSLRHLVDTF. The CDR3 region has the DNA TGTGCCAGCAGCCTTAGACACTTGGTTGACACCTTC. The variable domain in full, with the rest retrieved from reference TRBV11-2 and TRBJ1-2, is EAGVAQSPRYKIIEKRQSVAFWCNPISGHATLYWYQQILGQGPKLLIQFQNNGVVDDSQLPKDRFSAERLKGVDSTLKIQPAKLEDSAVYLCASSLRHLVDTFGSGTRLTVV.